This TCR beta chain stems from a study of OX40 agonist ivuxolimab in advanced cancers. Study-level background: Ivuxolimab, which targeted the costimulatory receptor OX40 (CD134), was an agonistic, fully human IgG2 monoclonal antibody. Intravenous ivuxolimab was administered to patients every 2 weeks at six dose levels: 0.01, 0.1, 0.3, 1.5, 3 and 10 mg/kg. Of the roughly 50 dose-escalation patients, hepatocellular carcinoma was present in approximately 20, melanoma in roughly 15, renal cell carcinoma in 9 and head and neck cancer in 9. The dose-escalation cohort was approximately 83% male with a mean age of approximately 60 years, ranging from 23 to 79. Patients were allowed to have had prior anti-PD-1, anti-PD-L1 or anti-CTLA-4 therapy, and roughly 40% of the dose-escalation patients had been treated with checkpoint inhibitors. Partial responses occurred in three dose-escalation patients, of whom one had hepatocellular carcinoma and two had cutaneous melanoma. The point of sequencing TCRbeta in the periphery was to test whether ivuxolimab changed TCR sequence diversity and drove clonal T-cell expansion. The paper describes the monotherapy dose-escalation part (N of about 52 patients) of the phase I trial of ivuxolimab. Summary of the overall study and its limitations: After ivuxolimab, CD8+ T cells had more expanded clones than CD4+ T cells on average. At doses of 0.1 to 3.0 mg/kg, clonal expansion of both CD4+ and CD8+ T cells in blood was seen between baseline and week 6. Low levels of normalized T-cell clonal expansion were also shown by some nonresponding patients. The antigen specificity of the clonally expanded peripheral T cells was not determined. In the 0.1-3.0 mg/kg groups, partial responders were among the patients with the lowest normalized peripheral clonal expansion, particularly in CD8+ T cells.

The trial excluded patients who had a history of autoimmune disease or were on systemic immunosuppression. Peripheral blood for TCR sequencing was collected from all dose cohorts at baseline, on cycle 4 day 1, and on cycle 7 day 1. Samples were obtained from an open-label, multicenter, first-in-human phase I dose-escalation trial of ivuxolimab. Adults with locally advanced or metastatic melanoma, renal cell, hepatocellular, or head and neck squamous cell carcinoma were enrolled in the trial. Before TCR sequencing, CD4+ T cells and CD8+ T cells were sorted from peripheral blood as separate populations. In the germline V gene, CDR1 corresponds to SNHLY and CDR2 to FYNNEI. V gives up 5 bases and J gives up 1 base, and the segment between their germline ends measures 11 bases. Its CDR3 holds 14 amino acids, cysteine through phenylalanine. Only the CDR3 DNA stays, 42 bases, in frame from base 1. To sequence the TCRbeta CDR3 region, genomic DNA was isolated from the sorted cells. TCRbeta CDR3 regions were sequenced using the immunoSEQ Assay. Imported from immuneACCESS, the table was reduced by TCRdb to in-frame sequences with V and J called. These copies leave out some clones; in studies compared against another copy, an unresolved V gene accounts for under half, and the cause of the remainder is not known. For this sample the table gives 45,000 to 60,000 clones, of which 75% to 85% were detected only once. 3% to 3.5% of the sample is in the top ten clones.

In regard to this clone: What antigen it recognizes has not been identified. Base qualities are missing; no much larger clone stands one base away.

The sequence came from an adult with an advanced solid tumor such as melanoma, head and neck, liver or kidney cancer. The sequence links TRBV2 to TRBJ1-2, with no D gene named confidently. Sequencing was performed on CD4+ or CD8+ T cells sorted from blood, taken in a trial of the OX40 agonist ivuxolimab. The CDR3 protein: CASSLFGSNYGYTF. The nucleotides are TGTGCCAGCAGTCTCTTTGGCAGTAACTATGGCTACACCTTC.